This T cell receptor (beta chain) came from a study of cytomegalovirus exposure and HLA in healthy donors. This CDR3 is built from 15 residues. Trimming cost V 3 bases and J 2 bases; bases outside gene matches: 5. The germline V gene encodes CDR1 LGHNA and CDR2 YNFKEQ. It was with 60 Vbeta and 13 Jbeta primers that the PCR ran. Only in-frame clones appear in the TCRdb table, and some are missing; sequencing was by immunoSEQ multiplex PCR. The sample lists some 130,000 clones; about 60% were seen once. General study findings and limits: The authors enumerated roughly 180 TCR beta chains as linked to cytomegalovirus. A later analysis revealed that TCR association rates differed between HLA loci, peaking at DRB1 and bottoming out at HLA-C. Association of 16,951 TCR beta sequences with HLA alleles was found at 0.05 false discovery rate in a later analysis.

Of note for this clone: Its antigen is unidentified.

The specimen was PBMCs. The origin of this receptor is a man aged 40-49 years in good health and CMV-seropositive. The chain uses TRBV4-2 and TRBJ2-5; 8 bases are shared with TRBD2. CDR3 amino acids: CASSHLSGVQETQYF. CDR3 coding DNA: TGTGCCAGCAGCCACCTTAGCGGGGTACAAGAGACCCAGTACTTC.